The rows below give T cell receptor beta chains drawn from one sample of a study of Graves' ophthalmopathy and Graves' hyperthyroidism. From the multiplex PCR reads, TCRdb called clonotypes with MiXCR, one entry per CDR3 protein. The profile shows about 740,000 distinct CDR3 sequences, roughly two fifths of them singletons. Source material: peripheral blood. These receptors were taken from an adult man with Graves' ophthalmopathy. CDR3s include the opening cysteine and the closing phenylalanine or tryptophan. D genes are given only for firm matches. Some rows mark clone size as missing; the rest say once, few, many or name a class of expanded clone.

j_gene: TRBJ1-2
len: 14
d_gene: NA
abundance: many
v_gene: TRBV19
CDR3nt: TGTGCCAGTAGTCCGGAATTCAGGGGCGGTGGCTACACCTTC
CDR3aa: CASSPEFRGGGYTF

j_gene: TRBJ2-7
len: 14
d_gene: NA
abundance: NA
v_gene: TRBV6-5
CDR3nt: TGTGCCAGCAGTCACCTGACAGGTACCTACGAGCAGTACTTC
CDR3aa: CASSHLTGTYEQYF

j_gene: TRBJ2-7
len: 15
d_gene: TRBD2
abundance: NA
v_gene: TRBV6-5
CDR3nt: TGTGCCAGCAGTGAAAGGAGTAGCGGGAGCCACGAGCAGTACTTC
CDR3aa: CASSERSSGSHEQYF

j_gene: TRBJ2-7
len: 15
d_gene: TRBD1
abundance: NA
v_gene: TRBV2
CDR3nt: TGTGCCAGCAGTGAAGCGCTGGGACAGGACTACGAGCAGTACTTC
CDR3aa: CASSEALGQDYEQYF

j_gene: TRBJ2-2
len: 13
d_gene: NA
abundance: NA
v_gene: TRBV25-1
CDR3nt: TGTGCCAGCAGTTACCCGGCTACCGGGGAGCTGTTTTTT
CDR3aa: CASSYPATGELFF

j_gene: TRBJ2-7
len: 16
d_gene: TRBD1
abundance: NA
v_gene: TRBV14
CDR3nt: TGTGCCAGCAGCCAAATCGACAGGGACGGTACCTACGAGCAGTACTTC
CDR3aa: CASSQIDRDGTYEQYF

j_gene: TRBJ2-3
len: 15
d_gene: TRBD2
abundance: NA
v_gene: TRBV20-1
CDR3nt: TGCAGTGCTAGAGATAGCGGGGGGGCCTCAGATACGCAGTATTTT
CDR3aa: CSARDSGGASDTQYF

j_gene: TRBJ1-5
len: 14
d_gene: NA
abundance: NA
v_gene: TRBV24-1
CDR3nt: TGTGCCAGCAGTTTGTCGCAGGGGCGGCAGCCCCAGCATTTT
CDR3aa: CASSLSQGRQPQHF

j_gene: TRBJ1-5
len: 18
d_gene: TRBD1
abundance: NA
v_gene: TRBV24-1
CDR3nt: TGTGCCAGCAGGTCGCTTCTAGGGGGACAGGGGGTAAATCAGCCCCAGCATTTT
CDR3aa: CASRSLLGGQGVNQPQHF

j_gene: TRBJ2-5
len: 16
d_gene: TRBD1
abundance: few
v_gene: TRBV7-9
CDR3nt: TGTGCCAGCAGCACTAGGGGGACAGGGGGCAGGGAGACCCAGTACTTC
CDR3aa: CASSTRGTGGRETQYF

j_gene: TRBJ1-1
len: 13
d_gene: TRBD1
abundance: NA
v_gene: TRBV20-1
CDR3nt: TGCAGTGCTAGACGTACAGGGGGCGGTGAAGCTTTCTTT
CDR3aa: CSARRTGGGEAFF

j_gene: TRBJ1-4
len: 15
d_gene: NA
abundance: many
v_gene: TRBV25-1
CDR3nt: TGTGCCAGCAGTGTCATCCGGGACGGGATGGAAAAACTGTTTTTT
CDR3aa: CASSVIRDGMEKLFF

j_gene: TRBJ2-7
len: 14
d_gene: TRBD1
abundance: NA
v_gene: TRBV29-1
CDR3nt: TGCAGCCGGGAGAAGGGACAGGGGGCCTACGAGCAGTACTTC
CDR3aa: CSREKGQGAYEQYF

j_gene: TRBJ1-5
len: 18
d_gene: TRBD1
abundance: NA
v_gene: TRBV24-1
CDR3nt: TGTGCCACCAGTGACCCAGGGACAGGGGGAGGAGACGGTCAGCCCCAGCATTTT
CDR3aa: CATSDPGTGGGDGQPQHF

j_gene: TRBJ1-2
len: 16
d_gene: TRBD1
abundance: many
v_gene: TRBV5-4
CDR3nt: TGTGCCAGCAGCTTGCCCCCGACAGGGAAGTCGGATGGCTACACCTTC
CDR3aa: CASSLPPTGKSDGYTF

j_gene: TRBJ1-1
len: 14
d_gene: TRBD1
abundance: many
v_gene: TRBV15
CDR3nt: TGTGCCACCAGCAGGGACAGGGGAAGGACTGAAGCTTTCTTT
CDR3aa: CATSRDRGRTEAFF

j_gene: TRBJ1-2
len: 12
d_gene: NA
abundance: many
v_gene: TRBV6-6
CDR3nt: TGTGCCAGCAGCCAGGGAATCGGTGGCTACACCTTC
CDR3aa: CASSQGIGGYTF

j_gene: TRBJ1-1
len: 15
d_gene: NA
abundance: NA
v_gene: TRBV20-1
CDR3nt: TGCAGTGCCCCTAACCGAGAGGGGGGAGGCACTGAAGCTTTCTTT
CDR3aa: CSAPNREGGGTEAFF

j_gene: TRBJ1-1
len: 13
d_gene: NA
abundance: many
v_gene: TRBV7-9
CDR3nt: TGCGCCAGCAGTTTTCAGATGAACACTGAAGCTTTCTTT
CDR3aa: CASSFQMNTEAFF

j_gene: TRBJ2-7
len: 16
d_gene: TRBD2
abundance: few
v_gene: TRBV2
CDR3nt: TGTGCCAGCAGTTACACCTTCACGGGAGGGCCAGGGGAGCAGTACTTC
CDR3aa: CASSYTFTGGPGEQYF

j_gene: TRBJ1-1
len: 14
d_gene: NA
abundance: few
v_gene: TRBV6-4
CDR3nt: TGTGCCAGCAGCCAGGAGCGGTTGAACACTGAAGCTTTCTTT
CDR3aa: CASSQERLNTEAFF

j_gene: TRBJ1-4
len: 15
d_gene: TRBD1
abundance: few
v_gene: TRBV5-8
CDR3nt: TGCGCCAGCAGCCCGACCGGGACAGTGGATGAAAAACTGTTTTTT
CDR3aa: CASSPTGTVDEKLFF

j_gene: TRBJ1-1
len: 14
d_gene: TRBD1
abundance: many
v_gene: TRBV19
CDR3nt: TGTGCCAGTAGGTCGAGACAGGGGGCTTCTGAAGCTTTCTTT
CDR3aa: CASRSRQGASEAFF

j_gene: TRBJ2-2
len: 14
d_gene: NA
abundance: NA
v_gene: TRBV14
CDR3nt: TGTACCAGCAGCCACACAGGGAACACCGGGGAGCTGTTTTTT
CDR3aa: CTSSHTGNTGELFF

j_gene: TRBJ1-1
len: 13
d_gene: NA
abundance: many
v_gene: TRBV9
CDR3nt: TGTGCCAGCAGCCCCGGCCGCGTACCTGAAGCTTTCTTT
CDR3aa: CASSPGRVPEAFF

j_gene: TRBJ2-5
len: 15
d_gene: TRBD2
abundance: NA
v_gene: TRBV9
CDR3nt: TGTGCCAGCAGCGCCGGGACTAGCGGGATCGAGACCCAGTACTTC
CDR3aa: CASSAGTSGIETQYF

j_gene: TRBJ2-7
len: 12
d_gene: NA
abundance: many
v_gene: TRBV20-1
CDR3nt: TGCAGTGCTAGTGGGGCGGTCTACGAGCAGTACTTC
CDR3aa: CSASGAVYEQYF

j_gene: TRBJ1-3
len: 15
d_gene: NA
abundance: few
v_gene: TRBV7-2
CDR3nt: TGCGCCAGCAGCTCCGACCGGGGGCTCGGAAACACCATATATTTT
CDR3aa: CASSSDRGLGNTIYF

j_gene: TRBJ1-4
len: 15
d_gene: TRBD1
abundance: many
v_gene: TRBV7-9
CDR3nt: TGTGCCAGCAGGCCAACAGGGGGCGCGGGTGAAAAACTGTTTTTT
CDR3aa: CASRPTGGAGEKLFF

j_gene: TRBJ2-7
len: 16
d_gene: NA
abundance: once
v_gene: TRBV10-1
CDR3nt: TGTGCCAGCAGTGAAGCGGGACAGAGTATTACCTACGAGCAGTACTTC
CDR3aa: CASSEAGQSITYEQYF

j_gene: TRBJ2-7
len: 14
d_gene: TRBD2
abundance: NA
v_gene: TRBV6-1
CDR3nt: TGTGCCAGCAGTGGACTAGCGGAGGGCTACGAGCAGTACTTC
CDR3aa: CASSGLAEGYEQYF

j_gene: TRBJ1-3
len: 15
d_gene: NA
abundance: NA
v_gene: TRBV10-3
CDR3nt: TGTGCCATCAGCAGCGACAGGAATCCTGGAAACACCATATATTTT
CDR3aa: CAISSDRNPGNTIYF

j_gene: TRBJ2-5
len: 16
d_gene: TRBD2
abundance: NA
v_gene: TRBV20-1
CDR3nt: TGCAGTGCTAGAGATCGGCTAGCGGGGGCGCAAGAGACCCAGTACTTC
CDR3aa: CSARDRLAGAQETQYF

j_gene: TRBJ1-6
len: 15
d_gene: NA
abundance: NA
v_gene: TRBV25-1
CDR3nt: TGTGCCAGCAGTTTAAACCCAGGATTCAATTCACCCCTCCACTTT
CDR3aa: CASSLNPGFNSPLHF

j_gene: TRBJ1-3
len: 13
d_gene: NA
abundance: many
v_gene: TRBV7-8
CDR3nt: TGTGCCACCCAGGGAATTTCCGGAAACACCATATATTTT
CDR3aa: CATQGISGNTIYF

j_gene: TRBJ1-1
len: 15
d_gene: NA
abundance: NA
v_gene: TRBV28
CDR3nt: TGTGCCAGCAGTGGCGGGGGGCCCATGAACACTGAAGCTTTCTTT
CDR3aa: CASSGGGPMNTEAFF

j_gene: TRBJ1-4
len: 14
d_gene: NA
abundance: NA
v_gene: TRBV20-1
CDR3nt: TGCAGTGCTACATACAGGAGCGGGCGCGAAAAACTGTTTTTT
CDR3aa: CSATYRSGREKLFF

j_gene: TRBJ1-2
len: 14
d_gene: TRBD1
abundance: NA
v_gene: TRBV4-2
CDR3nt: TGTGCCAGCAGCCAAGAAAAGGGGGCGCATGGCTACACCTTC
CDR3aa: CASSQEKGAHGYTF

j_gene: TRBJ1-6
len: 13
d_gene: NA
abundance: NA
v_gene: TRBV4-3
CDR3nt: TGCGCCAGCAGCCAAGGTGGTTGGTCCCCCCTCCACTTT
CDR3aa: CASSQGGWSPLHF

j_gene: TRBJ2-3
len: 14
d_gene: NA
abundance: NA
v_gene: TRBV5-1
CDR3nt: TGCGCCAGCAGCTTGAACGCAGGGAGGAGTACGCAGTATTTT
CDR3aa: CASSLNAGRSTQYF

j_gene: TRBJ2-5
len: 14
d_gene: TRBD2
abundance: many
v_gene: TRBV7-2
CDR3nt: TGTGCCAGCAGCCAAAGCGGGGGCCAAGAGACCCAGTACTTC
CDR3aa: CASSQSGGQETQYF

j_gene: TRBJ2-5
len: 14
d_gene: NA
abundance: NA
v_gene: TRBV4-2
CDR3nt: TGTGCCAGCAGCTTGAGGGCCAACCAAGAGACCCAGTACTTC
CDR3aa: CASSLRANQETQYF

j_gene: TRBJ1-6
len: 15
d_gene: TRBD1
abundance: NA
v_gene: TRBV7-2
CDR3nt: TGTGCCAGCAGTTATAGCGGACAGGGTGATTCACCCCTCCACTTT
CDR3aa: CASSYSGQGDSPLHF

j_gene: TRBJ2-2
len: 12
d_gene: NA
abundance: many
v_gene: TRBV29-1
CDR3nt: TGCAGCGTTGGAAATCCCACCGGGGAGCTGTTTTTT
CDR3aa: CSVGNPTGELFF

j_gene: TRBJ1-4
len: 14
d_gene: TRBD1
abundance: NA
v_gene: TRBV2
CDR3nt: TGTGCCAGCAGTAAGGACAGGGGGCGTGAAAAACTGTTTTTT
CDR3aa: CASSKDRGREKLFF

j_gene: TRBJ1-2
len: 15
d_gene: TRBD1
abundance: many
v_gene: TRBV2
CDR3nt: TGTGCCAGCAGTGATCGGACAGGTTCACACTATGGCTACACCTTC
CDR3aa: CASSDRTGSHYGYTF

j_gene: TRBJ2-7
len: 15
d_gene: TRBD2
abundance: many
v_gene: TRBV7-9
CDR3nt: TGTGCCAGCAGCTTAGCTAGCGGGAGAGTGTACGAGCAGTACTTC
CDR3aa: CASSLASGRVYEQYF

j_gene: TRBJ1-5
len: 14
d_gene: NA
abundance: NA
v_gene: TRBV11-2
CDR3nt: TGTGCCAGCAGCCTCCAGGGTGGGGGTCAGCCCCAGCATTTT
CDR3aa: CASSLQGGGQPQHF

j_gene: TRBJ2-2
len: 13
d_gene: NA
abundance: few
v_gene: TRBV24-1
CDR3nt: TGTGCCAGCAGCTGGAGTTGGGGCGGGGAGCTGTTTTTT
CDR3aa: CASSWSWGGELFF

j_gene: TRBJ2-7
len: 13
d_gene: NA
abundance: many
v_gene: TRBV11-2
CDR3nt: TGTGCCAGCAGCAGGACGGGAACCTACGAGCAGTACTTC
CDR3aa: CASSRTGTYEQYF

j_gene: TRBJ1-4
len: 10
d_gene: NA
abundance: many
v_gene: TRBV10-2
CDR3nt: TGCGCCAGCAGTGAGGAAAAACTGTTTTTT
CDR3aa: CASSEEKLFF

j_gene: TRBJ2-1
len: 14
d_gene: NA
abundance: NA
v_gene: TRBV29-1
CDR3nt: TGCAGCGTTGAAGGCAGCGCCTCACTCAATGAGCAGTTCTTC
CDR3aa: CSVEGSASLNEQFF

j_gene: TRBJ1-3
len: 19
d_gene: NA
abundance: many
v_gene: TRBV7-6
CDR3nt: TGTGCCAGCAGCTTAGTCTTAGGGGCCAACGGCCTTTCTGGAAACACCATATATTTT
CDR3aa: CASSLVLGANGLSGNTIYF

j_gene: TRBJ1-3
len: 17
d_gene: NA
abundance: NA
v_gene: TRBV10-3
CDR3nt: TGTGCCAGCAGCCCACGAACCACAGGCCTCTCTGGAAACACCATATATTTT
CDR3aa: CASSPRTTGLSGNTIYF

j_gene: TRBJ1-1
len: 12
d_gene: NA
abundance: NA
v_gene: TRBV5-8
CDR3nt: TGTGCCAGCATCATATGGGGGGGCATTGCTTTCTTT
CDR3aa: CASIIWGGIAFF

j_gene: TRBJ1-2
len: 15
d_gene: NA
abundance: NA
v_gene: TRBV7-9
CDR3nt: TGTGCCAGCATCTCCCAGGATTCCCCGGGGTATGGCTACACCTTC
CDR3aa: CASISQDSPGYGYTF

j_gene: TRBJ1-5
len: 14
d_gene: TRBD1
abundance: few
v_gene: TRBV28
CDR3nt: TGTGCCAGCAGTCCCGGGACAGCATATCAGCCCCAGCATTTT
CDR3aa: CASSPGTAYQPQHF

j_gene: TRBJ1-2
len: 14
d_gene: TRBD1
abundance: many
v_gene: TRBV29-1
CDR3nt: TGCAGCGTTGAGGTTTCGGACAGGGACTATGGCTACACCTTC
CDR3aa: CSVEVSDRDYGYTF

j_gene: TRBJ2-5
len: 17
d_gene: TRBD2
abundance: NA
v_gene: TRBV7-9
CDR3nt: TGTGCCAGCAGCCCCGCCGGGACTAGCGGGGGAAAAGAGACCCAGTACTTC
CDR3aa: CASSPAGTSGGKETQYF

j_gene: TRBJ1-6
len: 14
d_gene: NA
abundance: NA
v_gene: TRBV15
CDR3nt: TGTGCCACCAGCACCGGCGGGTATAATTCACCCCTCCACTTT
CDR3aa: CATSTGGYNSPLHF